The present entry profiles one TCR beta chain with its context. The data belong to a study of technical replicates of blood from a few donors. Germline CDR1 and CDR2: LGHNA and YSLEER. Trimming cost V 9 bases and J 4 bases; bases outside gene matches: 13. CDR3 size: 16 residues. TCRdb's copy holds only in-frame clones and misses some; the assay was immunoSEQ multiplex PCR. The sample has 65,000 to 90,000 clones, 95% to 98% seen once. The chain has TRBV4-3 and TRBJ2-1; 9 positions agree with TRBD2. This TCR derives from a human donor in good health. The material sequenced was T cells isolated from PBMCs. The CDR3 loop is CASPLGLAGPYNEQFF. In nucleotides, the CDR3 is TGCGCCAGTCCCCTGGGGCTAGCGGGACCATACAATGAGCAGTTCTTC.